The 7 T cell receptor beta chains below come from one sample, sequenced in a study of CD8 T cells in ankylosing spondylitis. TCRdb itself ran the 5' RACE reads through MiXCR, one entry per CDR3 protein. The profile covers 100,000 to 150,000 distinct CDR3 sequences, with about an eighth appearing a single time and about 4% taken by the ten largest. Sequences were obtained from blood, either unsorted or a sorted T cell fraction (not recorded which). The receptors were sampled from a female donor with ankylosing spondylitis or in good health (not recorded which).

In its sample, this clonotype was seen many times. V usage is TRBV29-1 and J usage is TRBJ2-1; TRBD2 agrees at 11 bases. J lost 4 bases, V lost 5 bases, and 4 bases had no gene match. The CDR3 has 14 residues. Looked up from germline, CDR1 is SQVTM and CDR2 is ANQGSEA. The CDR3 DNA is TGCAGCGTTTCGGGACTAGCGGATTACAATGAGCAGTTCTTC. Protein product: CSVSGLADYNEQFF.

In this sample, this clonotype turned up many times. The chain links TRBV29-1 to TRBJ1-2; 7 bases match TRBD1. The V gene end was trimmed by 0 bases and the J gene end by 8 bases; junction bases not matched to a gene: 21. The CDR3 runs to 18 residues. The germline V gene has CDR1 SQVTM and CDR2 ANQGSEA. CDR3 sequence reads: CSVEEEESWEGASSGYTF. CDR3 in DNA: TGCAGCGTTGAAGAAGAGGAGAGTTGGGAGGGGGCGTCTTCGGGCTACACCTTC. The full variable domain, its missing parts supplied by reference TRBV29-1 and TRBJ1-2, is SAVISQKPSRDICQRGTSLTIQCQVDSQVTMMFWYRQQPGQSLTLIATANQGSEATYESGFVIDKFPISRPNLTFSTLTVSNMSPEDSSIYLCSVEEEESWEGASSGYTFGSGTRLTVV.

There are many counts of this clonotype. The CDR3 loop is CASSLEGDEQYF. CDR3 sequence (DNA): TGTGCCAGCAGTTTGGAGGGAGACGAGCAGTACTTC. This chain uses TRBV12-3 or TRBV12-4 with TRBJ2-7, with a tentative D call TRBD2 (6 bases). The CDR3 runs to 12 residues. V was shortened by 3 bases and J by 5 bases, with 8 bases between the two germline ends.

The chain's CDR3 is CASSLGLGGPYEQYF. The CDR3 nucleotides are TGTGCCAGCTCACTTGGCCTGGGGGGTCCCTACGAGCAGTACTTC. V is TRBV18 and J is TRBJ2-7; tentatively, D is TRBD2 (6 bases). V lost 4 bases and J lost 2, with 15 bases in between. The CDR3 covers 15 residues. Germline V CDR1 and CDR2: KGHSH, LQKENI.

This clonotype has more than one count but fewer than ten. This chain joins TRBV18 and TRBJ2-1; no definite D call. The V and J ends lost 1 base and 7 bases respectively, with 5 bases between them. Germline V gene data show CDR1 as KGHSH and CDR2 as LQKENI. The CDR3 loop spans 12 amino acids. This chain's CDR3 is CASSPLQNEQFF. DNA of the CDR3: TGTGCCAGCTCACCACTACAGAATGAGCAGTTCTTC.

This clonotype was counted at least ten times. V usage is TRBV28 and J usage is TRBJ1-6, with no clear D. Germline CDR1 is MDHEN and CDR2 is SYDVKM. This CDR3 is 12 amino acids long. V was pared by 5 bases and J by 10 bases, with 9 bases between. The CDR3 coding sequence is TGTGCCAGCAGTGTCGGTCGATCACCCCTCCACTTT. This sequence encodes CASSVGRSPLHF.

This clonotype appeared many times. V gene TRBV9 combines with J gene TRBJ1-2; no firm D call. Germline lookup yields CDR1 SGDLS and CDR2 YYNGEE. The CDR3 covers 13 residues. Trimming took off 1 base at V and 4 bases at J, with 8 bases between the two ends. In DNA form, the CDR3 reads TGTGCCAGCAGCGTACCATATAGCTATGGCTACACCTTC. This gives the protein CASSVPYSYGYTF.